The clone carrying this T cell receptor (beta chain) was seen ten or more times. The antigen is not known. From RNA transcripts, TCR beta CDR3 regions were amplified. In the first-round RT-PCR of the TCR CDR3, the HTBI primer set was used. TCRdb called the multiplex PCR reads again in MiXCR, with one record for every CDR3 protein. Of 300,000 to 350,000 distinct CDR3 sequences listed, about 15% are singletons. This entry is derived from a study of T cells in Graves' hyperthyroidism and ophthalmopathy. As for the study in general: Peripheral blood was obtained at initial diagnosis, preceding any treatment.

Whole-study findings and limits: Within blood appeared most thyroid clonotypes that had expanded above 0.001. From stable hyperthyroidism, ophthalmopathy was set apart by a 13 V-J model.

The authors took PBMCs from over 8.5 ml fresh peripheral blood. The CDR3 contains 15 residues. The germline gives CDR1 MNHEY, CDR2 SMNVEV (reference sequence). V shed 7 bases and J 0 bases; nucleotides not matched to a gene: 8. Sequencing was done on a sample of blood. The clonotype comes from a woman aged 25 to 39 with Graves' hyperthyroidism. This chain connects TRBV27 to TRBJ1-1, with 7 nucleotides matching TRBD1. CDR3 bases: TGTGCCAGCACCAGACAGGGAGCATTGAACACTGAAGCTTTCTTT. Amino acid sequence: CASTRQGALNTEAFF.